This note documents a single T cell receptor beta chain sequence. Antigen specificity is unknown. The sample comes from a study of blood T cells in healthy people across ages. The trim removed 5 bases at V and 7 bases at J, leaving 15 bases unmatched. The germline V gene encodes CDR1 MGHRA and CDR2 YSYEKL. CDR3 length equals 16 residues. Primed by a sample-barcoded 5' primer and a J-beta primer mix, a second PCR proceeded for 7 to 11 cycles. TCRdb reprocessed the 5' RACE reads with MiXCR, giving one entry per CDR3 protein. The repertoire has approximately 780,000 distinct CDR3 sequences, roughly 25% of them found once; the top ten carry around 3%. Broader study findings: Observed TCR beta diversity per million T cells went down as age went up. This fall followed a roughly linear course with age. The unsorted PBMCs prevented any conclusive comparison of naive versus antigen-experienced cells. Long-lived donors carried more naive CD4+ cells and greater diversity than aged donors.

The sample was also linked to a second study, of T cells of mothers and their children. This second report adds: No clone of persistent microchimeric T cells was detected.

The gene calls are TRBV4-1 and TRBJ2-5; 8 nucleotides align to TRBD2. This clonotype was obtained from a boy aged 5 to 17 in good health. Material for sequencing was blood. CDR3 sequence (DNA): TGCGCCAGCAGCTTGGGCGCGGGGGGCGGCAGCGTGACCCAGTACTTC. It yields the protein CASSLGAGGGSVTQYF.